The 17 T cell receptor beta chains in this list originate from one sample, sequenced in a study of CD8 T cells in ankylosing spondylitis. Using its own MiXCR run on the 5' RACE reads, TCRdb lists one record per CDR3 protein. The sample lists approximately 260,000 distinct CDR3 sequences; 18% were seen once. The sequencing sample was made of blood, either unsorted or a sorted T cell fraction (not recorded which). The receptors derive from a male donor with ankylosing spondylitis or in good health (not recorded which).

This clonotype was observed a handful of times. The CDR3 nucleotides are TGCGCCAGCAGCCAAGATCAAGCGCAGGGGACGTACGAGCAGTACTTC. Translated: CASSQDQAQGTYEQYF. J is TRBJ2-7 and V is TRBV4-1; tentatively, D is TRBD1 (6 bases). Germline CDR1 is MGHRA and CDR2 is YSYEKL. Trimming removed 0 bases at V and 4 bases at J, with 16 bases between. This CDR3 has 16 amino acids.

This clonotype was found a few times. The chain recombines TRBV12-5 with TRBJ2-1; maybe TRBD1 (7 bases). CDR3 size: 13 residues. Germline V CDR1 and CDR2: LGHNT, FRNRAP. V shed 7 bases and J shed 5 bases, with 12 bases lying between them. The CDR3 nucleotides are TGTGCTAGTGAGGCAGGGGGGCACAATGAGCAGTTCTTC. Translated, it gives CASEAGGHNEQFF.

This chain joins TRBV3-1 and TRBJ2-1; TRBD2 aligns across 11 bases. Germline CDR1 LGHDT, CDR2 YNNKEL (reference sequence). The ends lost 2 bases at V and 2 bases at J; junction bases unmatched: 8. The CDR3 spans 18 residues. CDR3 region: CASSQSRISGRAYNEQFF. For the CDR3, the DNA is TGTGCCAGCAGCCAATCTCGGATTAGCGGGAGGGCCTACAATGAGCAGTTCTTC.

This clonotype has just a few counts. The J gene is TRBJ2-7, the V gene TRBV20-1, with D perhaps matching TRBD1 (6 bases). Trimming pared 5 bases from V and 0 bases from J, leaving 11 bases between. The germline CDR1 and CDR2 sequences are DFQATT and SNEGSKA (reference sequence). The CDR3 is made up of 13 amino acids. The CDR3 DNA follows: TGCAGTGCTGGCGGACAGAACTCCTACGAGCAGTACTTC. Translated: CSAGGQNSYEQYF.

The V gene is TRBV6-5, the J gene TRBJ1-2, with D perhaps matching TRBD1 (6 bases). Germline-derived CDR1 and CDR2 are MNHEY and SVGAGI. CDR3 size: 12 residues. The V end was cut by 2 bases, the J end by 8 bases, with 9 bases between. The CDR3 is CASSYEGGGYTF. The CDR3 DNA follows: TGTGCCAGCAGTTACGAGGGGGGCGGCTACACCTTC.

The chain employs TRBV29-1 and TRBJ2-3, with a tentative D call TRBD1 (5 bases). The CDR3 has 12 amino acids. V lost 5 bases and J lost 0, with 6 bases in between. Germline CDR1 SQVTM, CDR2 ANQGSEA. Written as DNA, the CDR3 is TGCAGCGTTCAGGGTAGCACAGATACGCAGTATTTT. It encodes CSVQGSTDTQYF.

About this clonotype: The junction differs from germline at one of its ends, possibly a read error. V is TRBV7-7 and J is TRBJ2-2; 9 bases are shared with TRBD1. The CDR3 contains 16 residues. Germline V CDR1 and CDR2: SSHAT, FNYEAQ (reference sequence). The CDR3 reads CASSSPGTGYTGELFF. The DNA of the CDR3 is TGTGCTAGCAGCTCCCCCGGGACAGGGTACACCGGGGAGCTGTTTTTT.

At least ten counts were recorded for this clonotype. CDR3 residues: CASSDGQFMNQPQHF. CDR3 sequence (DNA): TGTGCCAGCAGTGACGGACAGTTCATGAATCAGCCCCAGCATTTT. J is TRBJ1-5 and V is TRBV6-1, with D possibly TRBD1 on 6 matching bases. V was pared by 3 bases and J by 4 bases, with 13 bases between. Germline CDR1 and CDR2: MNHNS and SASEGT. This CDR3 is built from 15 residues.

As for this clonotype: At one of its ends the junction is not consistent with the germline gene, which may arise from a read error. The CDR3: CASSQEVRPSSYEQYF. Written as DNA, the CDR3 is TGCGCCAGCAGTCAAGAGGTACGCCCGAGCTCCTACGAGCAGTACTTC. The chain links TRBV4-1 to TRBJ2-7, with D uncertain. The CDR3 has 16 residues. Germline CDR1 and CDR2: MGHRA and YSYEKL.

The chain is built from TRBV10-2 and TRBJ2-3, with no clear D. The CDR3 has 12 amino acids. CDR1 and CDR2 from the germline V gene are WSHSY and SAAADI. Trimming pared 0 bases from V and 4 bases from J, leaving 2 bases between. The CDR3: CASSESADTQYF. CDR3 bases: TGCGCCAGCAGTGAGTCAGCAGATACGCAGTATTTT.

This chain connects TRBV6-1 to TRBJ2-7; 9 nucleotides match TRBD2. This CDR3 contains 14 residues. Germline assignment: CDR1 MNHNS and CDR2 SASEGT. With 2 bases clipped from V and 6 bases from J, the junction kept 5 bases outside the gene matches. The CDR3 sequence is CASSERAGGSEQYF. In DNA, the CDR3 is TGTGCCAGCAGTGAAAGAGCGGGAGGATCCGAGCAGTACTTC.

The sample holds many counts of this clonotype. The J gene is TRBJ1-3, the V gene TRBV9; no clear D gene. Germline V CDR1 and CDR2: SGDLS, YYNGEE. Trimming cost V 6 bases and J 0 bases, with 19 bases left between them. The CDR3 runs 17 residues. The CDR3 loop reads CASTKRVSENSGNTIYF. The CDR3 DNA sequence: TGTGCCAGCACCAAACGGGTAAGCGAAAACTCTGGAAACACCATATATTTT. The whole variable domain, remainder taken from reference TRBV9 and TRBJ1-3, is DSGVTQTPKHLITATGQRVTLRCSPRSGDLSVYWYQQSLDQGLQFLIQYYNGEERAKGNILERFSAQQFPDLHSELNLSSLELGDSALYFCASTKRVSENSGNTIYFGEGSWLTVV.

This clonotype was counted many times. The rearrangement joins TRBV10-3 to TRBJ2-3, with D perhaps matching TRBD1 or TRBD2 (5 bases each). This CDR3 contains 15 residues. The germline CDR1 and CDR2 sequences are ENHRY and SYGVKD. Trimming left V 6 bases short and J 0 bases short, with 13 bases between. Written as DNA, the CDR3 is TGTGCCATCAGGGGGCCCGGCGGGAGCACAGATACGCAGTATTTT. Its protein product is CAIRGPGGSTDTQYF.

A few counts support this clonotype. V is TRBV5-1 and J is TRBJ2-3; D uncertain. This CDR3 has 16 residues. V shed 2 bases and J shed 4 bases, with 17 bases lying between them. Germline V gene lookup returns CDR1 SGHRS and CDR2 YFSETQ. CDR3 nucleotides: TGCGCCAGCAGCTTCTTAGGGCAACTCAGTCCAGATACGCAGTATTTT. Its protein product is CASSFLGQLSPDTQYF.

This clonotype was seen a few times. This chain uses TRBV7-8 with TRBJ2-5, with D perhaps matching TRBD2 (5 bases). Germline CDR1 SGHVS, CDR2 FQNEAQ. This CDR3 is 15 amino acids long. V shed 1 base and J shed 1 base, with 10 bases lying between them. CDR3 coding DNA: TGTGCCAGCAGCTTAGGGGCTAGCCCCCAAGAGACCCAGTACTTC. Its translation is CASSLGASPQETQYF.

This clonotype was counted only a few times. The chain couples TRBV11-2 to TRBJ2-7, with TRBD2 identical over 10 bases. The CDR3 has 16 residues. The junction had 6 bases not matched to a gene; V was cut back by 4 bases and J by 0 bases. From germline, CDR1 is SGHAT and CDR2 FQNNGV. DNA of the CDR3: TGTGCCAGCAGCTCCTATAGCGGGAGGTCCTCCTACGAGCAGTACTTC. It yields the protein CASSSYSGRSSYEQYF.

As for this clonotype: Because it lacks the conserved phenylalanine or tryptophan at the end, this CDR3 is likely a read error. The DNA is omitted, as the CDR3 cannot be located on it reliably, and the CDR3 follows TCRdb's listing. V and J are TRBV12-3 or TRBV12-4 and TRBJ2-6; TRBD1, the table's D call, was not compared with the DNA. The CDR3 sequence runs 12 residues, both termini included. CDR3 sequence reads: CASSFGLTGDVY.